This T cell receptor beta chain was identified during a study of a mutant IDH1 vaccine in newly diagnosed glioma. The CDR3 has 13 residues. V lost 6 bases and J 5 bases, leaving 14 bases between the germline ends. Germline assignment: CDR1 MNHEY and CDR2 SVGAGI. Specified time point: week 47, end of study. Every vaccination contained 300 ug of the mutant IDH1 20-mer peptide and was paired with topical imiquimod. In regard to this clone: The target antigen is unknown.

Some clones are missing from TCRdb's copy, which holds only in-frame ones; the method was immunoSEQ multiplex PCR. The top ten clones hold over 4% of a sample with approximately 50,000 clones, over 60% of them seen once. The receptor was isolated from a woman between 40 and 55 years old with glioma. Some clones in this sample may be carry-over from other donors' samples. Sample: PBMCs, taken from a glioma patient whose treatment included an IDH1 peptide vaccine. This chain links TRBV6-5 with TRBJ2-7; D remains ambiguous. The CDR3 DNA follows: TGTGCCAGCAGACTGGACGACGAGCACGAGCAGTACTTC. Translated: CASRLDDEHEQYF.